This entry is about one T cell receptor beta chain. This sample was taken from a study of Ad26.COV2.S vaccination and SARS-CoV-2 variants. The repertoire was sequenced with immunoSEQ multiplex PCR; TCRdb's copy has only in-frame clones and lacks some. Among fewer than 900,000 clones listed, 89% were seen once. Noted treatment: about 20 received Ad26.COV2.S at low or high dose, single or two shots; five or six received placebo; per-sample allocation not given. Repertoires come from day 63 after the first vaccine or placebo injection. Germline CDR1 reads SEHNR; CDR2 reads FQNEAQ (reference sequence). The CDR3 has 13 residues. V was trimmed by 0 bases and J by 6 bases, leaving 5 bases between them.

The sequencing here drew on peripheral blood, taken in a trial of Ad26.COV2.S vaccine versus placebo. The source of this sequence is a person aged 18-60 years who received the Ad26.COV2.S COVID-19 vaccine or a placebo. The V call is TRBV7-9, the J call TRBJ2-2; no clear D gene. In nucleotides, the CDR3 is TGTGCCAGCAGCTTAGCGTCAGCCGGGGAGCTGTTTTTT. It yields the protein CASSLASAGELFF. Full variable domain (remainder filled in from reference TRBV7-9 and TRBJ2-2): DTGVSQNPRHKITKRGQNVTFRCDPISEHNRLYWYRQTLGQGPEFLTYFQNEAQLEKSRLLSDRFSAERPKGSFSTLEIQRTEQGDSAMYLCASSLASAGELFFGEGSRLTVL.